This TCR beta chain was sequenced in a study of T-cell reconstitution after alpha-beta-depleted transplantation in children (dated by TCRdb to the mid-2010s). Regarding the complete study: T-cell immune reconstitution after TCRalphabeta/CD19-depleted allogeneic hematopoietic cell transplantation in children was quantitatively tracked in the study by means of TCR repertoire profiling.

Overall results and qualifications from the work: Apparently early alphabetaT-cell count recovery about two months after transplant reportedly relied on only several hundred rapidly expanded clones derived from non-depleted graft cells. In some patients, high TCRbeta diversity at day 60 was attributed to recipient T cells and intrathymic progenitors that had survived conditioning. Hyperexpanded clone frequencies declined over subsequent months; after one year, T-cell counts and TCRbeta diversity were mostly attributed to newly produced T cells.

The library was prepared using PCR. Sequencing was carried out with an Illumina HiSeq 2500. To normalize quantification of the TCRbeta repertoire, the TCR libraries were built with molecular barcoding that relied on unique molecular identifiers. TCRdb reanalyzed the raw reads on its own, using fastp at Q25 for trimming and MiXCR for clone calling, and kept in-frame beta chains. Under each unique CDR3 protein, matching rows form one entry showing the most common genes and DNA. Counted in this sample were 250,000 to 400,000 distinct CDR3 sequences; around 25% of them appeared once. The ten largest clones add up to over 9.5% of the sample. This clonotype showed up just a few times. Its binding antigen is unknown. No much larger clone is present one base from it, and per-base qualities are unavailable. The treatment or condition label on this specimen signifies: allogeneic hematopoietic cell transplantation with graft depleted of TCRalphabeta T cells and CD19 B cells. The transplant recipients were children given TCRalphabeta/CD19-depleted allogeneic hematopoietic cell grafts.

The CDR3, cysteine through phenylalanine, is 15 amino acids long. This entry keeps only the CDR3 DNA: 45 bases, framed from base 1. V loses 5 bases of germline sequence and J loses 6 bases, and the interval between the two ends is 19 bases. The clonotype originates from a male patient younger than 18 who had a stem cell transplant for acute lymphoblastic leukemia, so the T cells may come from the graft donor. The rearrangement combines TRBV12-3 or TRBV12-4 with TRBJ1-1, with a weak D call of TRBD1 (5 bases match). Source: PBMCs, mostly from graft donor cells, taken 180 days after TCRalphabeta/CD19-depleted stem cell transplant. The sequenced DNA is TGTGCCAGCAGTCTGAAGACAGCCCCCGGATCTGAAGCTTTCTTT. This sequence encodes CASSLKTAPGSEAFF.